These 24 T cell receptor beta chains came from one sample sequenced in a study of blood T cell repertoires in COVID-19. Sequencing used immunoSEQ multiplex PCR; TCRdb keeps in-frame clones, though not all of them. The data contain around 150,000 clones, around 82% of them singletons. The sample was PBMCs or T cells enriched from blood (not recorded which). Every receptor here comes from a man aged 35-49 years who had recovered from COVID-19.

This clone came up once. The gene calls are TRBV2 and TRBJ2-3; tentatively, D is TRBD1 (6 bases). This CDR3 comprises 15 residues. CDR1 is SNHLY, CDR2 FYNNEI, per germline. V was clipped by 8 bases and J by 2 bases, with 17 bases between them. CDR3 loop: CASGIQGFDTDTQYF. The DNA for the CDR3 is TGTGCCAGCGGAATACAGGGCTTTGACACAGATACGCAGTATTTT.

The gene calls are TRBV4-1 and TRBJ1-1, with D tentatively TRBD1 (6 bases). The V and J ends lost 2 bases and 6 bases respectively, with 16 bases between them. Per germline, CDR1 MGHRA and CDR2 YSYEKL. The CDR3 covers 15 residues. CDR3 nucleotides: TGCGCCAGCAGCCAACCCACAGGGTTCAGGCCTGAAGCTTTCTTT. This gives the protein CASSQPTGFRPEAFF.

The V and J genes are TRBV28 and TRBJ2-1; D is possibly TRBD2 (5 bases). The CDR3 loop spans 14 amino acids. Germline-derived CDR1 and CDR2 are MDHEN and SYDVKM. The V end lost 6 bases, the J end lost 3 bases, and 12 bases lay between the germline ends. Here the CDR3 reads CASRRAGLYNEQFF. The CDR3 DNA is TGTGCCAGCAGGCGCGCGGGTCTCTACAATGAGCAGTTCTTC.

In DNA form, the CDR3 reads TGTGCCAGCAGCTTGTCCCGAACAGGAAACTATGGCTACACCTTC. It specifies CASSLSRTGNYGYTF. The chain links TRBV5-4 to TRBJ1-2, with a tentative D call TRBD1 (5 bases). The germline V and J ends were trimmed by 1 base and 2 bases, with 12 bases remaining between them. Germline V gene data show CDR1 as SGHNT and CDR2 as YYREEE (reference sequence). CDR3 size: 15 residues.

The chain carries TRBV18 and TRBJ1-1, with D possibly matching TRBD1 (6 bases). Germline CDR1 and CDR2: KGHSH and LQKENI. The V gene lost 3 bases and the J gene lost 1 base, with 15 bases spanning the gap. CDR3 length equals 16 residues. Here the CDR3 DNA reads TGTGCCAGCTCACCCCTCTGGGGGCGAGAGAACACTGAAGCTTTCTTT. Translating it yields CASSPLWGRENTEAFF.

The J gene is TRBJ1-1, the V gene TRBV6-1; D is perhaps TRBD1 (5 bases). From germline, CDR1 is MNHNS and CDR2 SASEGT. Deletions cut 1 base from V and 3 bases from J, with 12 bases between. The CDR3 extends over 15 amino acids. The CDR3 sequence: CASSEVRGGYTEAFF. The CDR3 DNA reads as TGTGCCAGCAGTGAAGTGCGGGGGGGGTACACTGAAGCTTTCTTT.

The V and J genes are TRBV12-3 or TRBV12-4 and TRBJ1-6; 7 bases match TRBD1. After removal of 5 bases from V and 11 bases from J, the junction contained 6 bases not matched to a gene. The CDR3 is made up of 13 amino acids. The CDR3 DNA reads TGTGCCAGCAGTACCTCACAGGGGCCACCCCTCCACTTT. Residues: CASSTSQGPPLHF.

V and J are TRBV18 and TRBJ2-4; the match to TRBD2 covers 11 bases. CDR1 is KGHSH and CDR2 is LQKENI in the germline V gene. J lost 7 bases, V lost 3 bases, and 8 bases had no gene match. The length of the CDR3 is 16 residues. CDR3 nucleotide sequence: TGTGCCAGCTCACCTGGAACTAGCGGGGGCGGGAACATTCAGTACTTC. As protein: CASSPGTSGGGNIQYF.

CDR3 nucleotides: TGTGCCAGCAGGGGGGCCTCTAATGAAAAACTGTTTTTT. This codes for CASRGASNEKLFF. The rearrangement joins TRBV2 to TRBJ1-4, with a tentative D call TRBD1 (6 bases). The V end was cut by 6 bases, the J end by 3 bases, with 8 bases between. This CDR3 region has 13 residues. Germline CDR1 and CDR2: SNHLY and FYNNEI.

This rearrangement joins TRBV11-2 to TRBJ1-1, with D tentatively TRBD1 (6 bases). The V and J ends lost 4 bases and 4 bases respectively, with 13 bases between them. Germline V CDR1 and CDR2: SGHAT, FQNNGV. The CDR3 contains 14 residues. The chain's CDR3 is CASSSDRRSTEAFF. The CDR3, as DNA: TGTGCCAGCAGCTCCGACAGGAGGAGCACTGAAGCTTTCTTT.

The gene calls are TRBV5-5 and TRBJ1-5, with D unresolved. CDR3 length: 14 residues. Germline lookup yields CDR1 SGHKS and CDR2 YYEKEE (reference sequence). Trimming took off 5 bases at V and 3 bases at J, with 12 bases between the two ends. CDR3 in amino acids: CASRKRVDNQPQHF. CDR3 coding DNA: TGTGCCAGCAGGAAGAGGGTGGACAATCAGCCCCAGCATTTT.

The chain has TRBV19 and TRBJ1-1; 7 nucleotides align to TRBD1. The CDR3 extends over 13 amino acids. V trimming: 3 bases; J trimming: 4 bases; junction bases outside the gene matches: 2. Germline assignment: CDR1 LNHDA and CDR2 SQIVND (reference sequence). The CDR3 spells CASSIRGSTEAFF. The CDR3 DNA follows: TGTGCCAGTAGTATCAGGGGGAGCACTGAAGCTTTCTTT.

The CDR3 nucleotides read TGTGCCAGCAGCCGGATTCAGGGTGTCTATGGCTACACCTTC. Translating gives CASSRIQGVYGYTF. The chain is built from TRBV3-1 (or the pseudogene TRBV3-2) and TRBJ1-2, with D tentatively TRBD1 (5 bases). Germline assignment: CDR1 LGHDT and CDR2 YNNKEL (reference sequence). V lost 4 bases to trimming and J lost 4 bases, with 13 bases between them. The CDR3 runs to 14 residues.

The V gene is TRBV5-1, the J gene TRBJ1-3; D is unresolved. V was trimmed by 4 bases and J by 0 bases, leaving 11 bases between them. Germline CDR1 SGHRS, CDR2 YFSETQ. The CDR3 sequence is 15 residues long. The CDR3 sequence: CASSPATTSGNTIYF. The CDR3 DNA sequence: TGCGCCAGCAGCCCAGCGACGACCTCTGGAAACACCATATATTTT.

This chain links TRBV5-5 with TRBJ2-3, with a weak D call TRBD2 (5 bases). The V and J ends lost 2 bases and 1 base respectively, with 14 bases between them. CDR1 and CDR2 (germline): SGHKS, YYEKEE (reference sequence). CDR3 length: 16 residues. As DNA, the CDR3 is TGTGCCAGCAGCTTTGGGGATGCGGGCCGCACAGATACGCAGTATTTT. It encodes CASSFGDAGRTDTQYF.

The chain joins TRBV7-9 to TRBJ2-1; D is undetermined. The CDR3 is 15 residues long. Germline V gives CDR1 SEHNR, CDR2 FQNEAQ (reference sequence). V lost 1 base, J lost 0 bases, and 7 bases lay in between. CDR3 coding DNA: TGTGCCAGCAGCTTAGGCCATAGCTCCTACAATGAGCAGTTCTTC. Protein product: CASSLGHSSYNEQFF.

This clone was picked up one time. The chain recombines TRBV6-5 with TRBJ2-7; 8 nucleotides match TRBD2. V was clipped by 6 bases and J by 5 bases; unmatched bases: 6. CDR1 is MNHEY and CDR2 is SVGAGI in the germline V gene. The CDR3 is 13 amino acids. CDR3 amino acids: CASSLGLADEQYF. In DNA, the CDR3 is TGTGCCAGCAGCCTTGGACTAGCCGACGAGCAGTACTTC.

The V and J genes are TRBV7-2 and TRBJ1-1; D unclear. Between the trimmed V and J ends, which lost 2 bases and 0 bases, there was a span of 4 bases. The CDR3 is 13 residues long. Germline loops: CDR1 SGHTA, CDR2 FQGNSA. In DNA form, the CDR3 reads TGTGCCAGCAGCTTACACATGAACACTGAAGCTTTCTTT. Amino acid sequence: CASSLHMNTEAFF.

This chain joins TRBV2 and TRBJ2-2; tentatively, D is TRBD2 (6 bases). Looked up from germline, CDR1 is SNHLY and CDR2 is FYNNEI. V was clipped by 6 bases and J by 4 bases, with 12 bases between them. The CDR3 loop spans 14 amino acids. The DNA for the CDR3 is TGTGCCAGCAGGGGAGGACGGACCACCGGGGAGCTGTTTTTT. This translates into CASRGGRTTGELFF.

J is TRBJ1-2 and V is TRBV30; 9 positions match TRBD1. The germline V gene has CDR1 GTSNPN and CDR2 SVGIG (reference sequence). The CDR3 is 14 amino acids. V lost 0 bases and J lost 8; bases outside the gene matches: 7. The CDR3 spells CAWSVGGTGTGYTF. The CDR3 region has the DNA TGTGCCTGGAGTGTAGGCGGGACAGGGACCGGCTACACCTTC.

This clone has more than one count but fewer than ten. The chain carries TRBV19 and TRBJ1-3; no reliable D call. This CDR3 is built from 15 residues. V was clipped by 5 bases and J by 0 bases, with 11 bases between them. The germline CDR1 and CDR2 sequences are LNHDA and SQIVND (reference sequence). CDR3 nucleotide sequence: TGTGCCAGTAGTGCGCGGAGGCGCTCTGGAAACACCATATATTTT. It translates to CASSARRRSGNTIYF.

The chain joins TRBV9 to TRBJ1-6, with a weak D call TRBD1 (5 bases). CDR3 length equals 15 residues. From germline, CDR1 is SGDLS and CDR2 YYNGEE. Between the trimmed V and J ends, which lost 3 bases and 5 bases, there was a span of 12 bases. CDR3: CASSAQDSHNSPLHF. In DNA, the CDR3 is TGTGCCAGCAGCGCCCAAGACAGCCATAATTCACCCCTCCACTTT.

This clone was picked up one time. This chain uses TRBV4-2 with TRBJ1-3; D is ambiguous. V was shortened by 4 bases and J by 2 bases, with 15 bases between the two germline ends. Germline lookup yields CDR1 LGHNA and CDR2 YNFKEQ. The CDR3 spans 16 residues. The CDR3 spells CASSPEGAGTGNTIYF. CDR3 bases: TGTGCCAGCAGCCCAGAGGGAGCGGGGACTGGAAACACCATATATTTT.

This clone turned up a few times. The CDR3: CASSVSGEQFF. The CDR3 DNA is TGTGCCAGCAGTGTGTCGGGTGAGCAGTTCTTC. The genes are TRBV2 and TRBJ2-1; D remains unclear. The CDR3 spans 11 residues. Germline CDR1 and CDR2: SNHLY and FYNNEI. V dropped 4 bases and J dropped 9 bases, with 7 bases sitting between them.